The 11 T cell receptor beta chains listed next were all sequenced from one sample in a study of blood T cell repertoires in COVID-19. TCRdb's copy holds only in-frame clones and misses some; the assay was immunoSEQ multiplex PCR. The sample lists about 280,000 clones; 85% to 90% were seen once. The sample comprised PBMCs or T cells enriched from blood (not recorded which). The receptors were gathered from a woman in her twenties or thirties with acute COVID-19.

The genes are TRBV18 and TRBJ1-4; unclear D gene. The V and J ends lost 2 bases and 0 bases respectively, with 7 bases between them. Per the germline V gene, CDR1 is KGHSH and CDR2 is LQKENI. This CDR3 has 15 amino acids. The CDR3 here is CASSPATATNEKLFF. CDR3 bases: TGTGCCAGCTCACCAGCTACGGCAACTAATGAAAAACTGTTTTTT.

The chain is built from TRBV3-1 (or the pseudogene TRBV3-2) and TRBJ2-1; 13 bases agree with TRBD2. This CDR3 is 16 amino acids long. The germline CDR1 and CDR2 sequences are LGHDT and YNNKEL (reference sequence). The V segment lost 4 bases and the J segment 9 bases; nucleotides outside the gene matches: 9. The CDR3 nucleotides read TGTGCCAGCAGCCGGGGTTTACTAGCGGGAGGGACTGAGCAGTTCTTC. Translating it yields CASSRGLLAGGTEQFF.

The chain has TRBV23-1 and TRBJ2-3, with 8 bases matching TRBD1. TRBV23-1 is marked as an open reading frame, function uncertain. V was clipped by 10 bases and J by 1 base; unmatched bases: 10. This CDR3 region has 15 residues. CDR3 residues: CATRGRGRCTDTQYF. The DNA of the CDR3 is TGCGCCACCAGGGGCAGGGGGCGTTGCACAGATACGCAGTATTTT.

This sequence joins TRBV6-2 or TRBV6-3 and TRBJ2-7; maybe TRBD1 (6 bases). The CDR3 sequence is 16 residues long. Looked up from germline, CDR1 is MNHEY and CDR2 is SVGEGT. The V gene lost 6 bases and the J gene lost 0 bases, with 18 bases spanning the gap. The CDR3 spells CASSRGTIRGSYEQYF. As DNA, the CDR3 is TGTGCCAGCAGCCGAGGGACCATCAGGGGCTCCTACGAGCAGTACTTC.

This chain joins TRBV28 and TRBJ1-1; D is undetermined. This CDR3 has 13 residues. The V gene's germline CDR1 is MDHEN and CDR2 SYDVKM. V was pared by 5 bases and J by 0 bases, with 7 bases between. CDR3 protein: CASSVAMNTEAFF. CDR3 bases: TGTGCCAGCAGTGTAGCGATGAACACTGAAGCTTTCTTT.

V is TRBV7-9 and J is TRBJ2-1; TRBD2 matches at 7 bases. Germline V CDR1 and CDR2: SEHNR, FQNEAQ (reference sequence). V trimming: 6 bases; J trimming: 6 bases; junction bases outside the gene matches: 8. The CDR3 has 14 residues. The CDR3 DNA follows: TGTGCCAGCAGTCCGGGAGGCGGGGCCAATGAGCAGTTCTTC. It translates to CASSPGGGANEQFF.

The chain recombines TRBV2 with TRBJ2-1; a weak D match, TRBD1 (6 bases). The CDR3 is made up of 12 amino acids. Germline CDR1 is SNHLY and CDR2 is FYNNEI. Trimming removed 9 bases from V and 7 bases from J, with 13 bases in between. The DNA for the CDR3 is TGTGCCAGTGGGGACATTAGGAATGAGCAGTTCTTC. Protein sequence: CASGDIRNEQFF.

The chain links TRBV4-1 to TRBJ2-1; 7 nucleotides match TRBD1. The CDR3 extends over 14 amino acids. V lost 6 bases and J lost 8; bases outside the gene matches: 10. Germline V gene lookup returns CDR1 MGHRA and CDR2 YSYEKL. CDR3 in amino acids: CASRRAGGKDEQFF. Written as DNA, the CDR3 is TGCGCCAGCAGAAGGGCAGGGGGTAAAGATGAGCAGTTCTTC.

This clone was seen once. The chain recombines TRBV5-1 with TRBJ1-6; TRBD1 aligns across 7 bases. Germline CDR1 is SGHRS and CDR2 is YFSETQ. The J segment lost 8 bases and the V segment lost 4 bases, leaving 12 bases of the junction unmatched. The CDR3 covers 16 residues. The CDR3 loop is CASSRMPTGNDSPLHF. CDR3 nucleotide sequence: TGCGCCAGCAGCCGAATGCCGACAGGGAACGATTCACCCCTCCACTTT.

This clone turned up a few times. The rearrangement uses TRBV19 and TRBJ2-1; 8 nucleotides line up with TRBD1. Per germline, CDR1 LNHDA and CDR2 SQIVND (reference sequence). The CDR3 extends over 13 amino acids. J was trimmed by 7 bases and V by 4 bases; bases with no gene match: 3. CDR3 sequence (DNA): TGTGCCAGTAGTAATCAGGGGGCGAATGAGCAGTTCTTC. Translated, it gives CASSNQGANEQFF.

The rearrangement joins TRBV7-6 to TRBJ2-7; 9 nucleotides match TRBD1. This CDR3 contains 15 residues. Germline trimming cut 5 bases from V and 7 bases from J; bases unmatched to any gene: 12. The germline V gene has CDR1 SGHVS and CDR2 FNYEAQ. CDR3 sequence reads: CASSDDNRGLGEQYF. The CDR3 nucleotides are TGTGCCAGCAGCGATGACAACAGGGGGCTGGGAGAGCAGTACTTC.